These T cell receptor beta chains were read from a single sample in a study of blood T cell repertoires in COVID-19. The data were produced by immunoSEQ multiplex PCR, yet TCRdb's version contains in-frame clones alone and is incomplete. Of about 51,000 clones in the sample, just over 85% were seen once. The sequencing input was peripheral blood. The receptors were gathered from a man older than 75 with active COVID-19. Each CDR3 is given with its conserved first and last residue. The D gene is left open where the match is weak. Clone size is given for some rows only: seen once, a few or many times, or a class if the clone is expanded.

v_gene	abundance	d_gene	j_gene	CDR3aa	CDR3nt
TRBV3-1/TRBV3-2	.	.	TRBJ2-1	CASSQGGELAGRYNEQFF	TGTGCCAGCAGCCAAGGGGGTGAATTGGCGGGGAGATACAATGAGCAGTTCTTC
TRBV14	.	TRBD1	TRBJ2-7	CASRTTGEGYEQYF	TGTGCCAGCAGAACAACAGGGGAAGGGTACGAGCAGTACTTC
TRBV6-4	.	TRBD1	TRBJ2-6	CASSKTGDGANVLTF	TGTGCCAGCAGTAAGACAGGGGATGGGGCCAACGTCCTGACTTTC
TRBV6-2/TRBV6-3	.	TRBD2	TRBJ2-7	CASSHAAYTSGSVYEQYF	TGTGCCAGCAGTCACGCCGCCTACACTAGCGGGTCTGTGTACGAGCAGTACTTC
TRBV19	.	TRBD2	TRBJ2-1	CASSAIAGGRDYNEQFF	TGTGCCAGTAGTGCCATAGCCGGCGGGAGGGACTACAATGAGCAGTTCTTC
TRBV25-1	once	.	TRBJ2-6	CASSEPLGAGANVLTF	TGTGCCAGCAGTGAGCCTCTAGGGGCTGGGGCCAACGTCCTGACTTTC
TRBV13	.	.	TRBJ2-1	CASSLLPGAGYNEQFF	TGTGCCAGCAGCTTACTTCCGGGAGCCGGCTACAATGAGCAGTTCTTC
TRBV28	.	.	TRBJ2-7	CASSLGGGYEQYF	TGTGCCAGCAGTTTGGGGGGAGGCTACGAGCAGTACTTC
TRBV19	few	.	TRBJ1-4	CASSSTEAPGKLFF	TGTGCCAGTAGCTCCACGGAGGCTCCGGGAAAACTGTTTTTT
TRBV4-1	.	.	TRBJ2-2	CASSQVGGLNTGELFF	TGCGCCAGCAGCCAAGTCGGGGGGCTGAACACCGGGGAGCTGTTTTTT
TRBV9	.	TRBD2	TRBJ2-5	CASSVTLAFPGGQETQYF	TGTGCCAGCAGCGTCACCCTAGCGTTTCCGGGGGGGCAAGAGACCCAGTACTTC
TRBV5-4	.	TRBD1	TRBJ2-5	CASKDGGTAQETQYF	TGTGCCAGCAAGGACGGTGGGACAGCCCAAGAGACCCAGTACTTC
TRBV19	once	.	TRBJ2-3	CASSIVQGTDTQYF	TGTGCCAGTAGTATAGTCCAGGGCACAGATACGCAGTATTTT
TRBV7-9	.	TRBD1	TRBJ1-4	CASSLAPGTGPNEKLFF	TGTGCCAGCAGCTTAGCGCCGGGGACAGGGCCTAATGAAAAACTGTTTTTT
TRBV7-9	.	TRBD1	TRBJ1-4	CASSPRQGGKLFF	TGTGCCAGCAGCCCTAGACAGGGTGGAAAACTGTTTTTT
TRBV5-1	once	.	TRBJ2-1	CASSSSDRTYNEQFF	TGCGCCAGCAGCTCCTCCGACAGGACCTACAATGAGCAGTTCTTC
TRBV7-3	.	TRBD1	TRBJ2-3	CASSLGTGGISTDTQYF	TGTGCCAGCAGCTTAGGGACAGGGGGGATTAGCACAGATACGCAGTATTTT
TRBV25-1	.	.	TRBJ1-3	CASSLGLSGNTIYF	TGTGCCAGCAGCCTGGGGCTATCCGGAAACACCATATATTTT
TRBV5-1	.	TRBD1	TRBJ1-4	CASSLAWTGLSNEKLFF	TGCGCCAGCAGCTTGGCTTGGACAGGGTTGTCTAATGAAAAACTGTTTTTT
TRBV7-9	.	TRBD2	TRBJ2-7	CASSTRISSGSVTYEQYF	TGTGCCAGCAGCACACGCATCTCTAGCGGGAGCGTTACGTACGAGCAGTACTTC
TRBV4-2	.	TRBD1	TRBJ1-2	CASSQGDRSYGYTF	TGTGCCAGCAGCCAAGGGGACAGATCCTATGGCTACACCTTC
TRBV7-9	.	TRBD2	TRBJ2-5	CASSLPGGGKETQYF	TGTGCCAGCAGCCTACCGGGGGGAGGTAAAGAGACCCAGTACTTC
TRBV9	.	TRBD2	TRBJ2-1	CASSHRLGEGYNEQFF	TGTGCCAGCAGTCACCGGCTGGGGGAGGGATACAATGAGCAGTTCTTC
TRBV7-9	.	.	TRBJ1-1	CASSKQQGGTEAFF	TGTGCCAGCAGCAAGCAGCAGGGAGGGACTGAAGCTTTCTTT
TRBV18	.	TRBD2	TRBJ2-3	CASSPGLAGSSSTDTQYF	TGTGCCAGCTCACCAGGTCTAGCGGGATCTTCCAGCACAGATACGCAGTATTTT
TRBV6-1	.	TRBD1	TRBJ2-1	CASSETGGEQFF	TGTGCCAGCAGTGAGACAGGGGGTGAGCAGTTCTTC
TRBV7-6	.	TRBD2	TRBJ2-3	CASTPTWASGPGGVDTQYF	TGTGCCAGCACCCCGACCTGGGCTAGCGGGCCGGGGGGGGTGGATACGCAGTATTTT
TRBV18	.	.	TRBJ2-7	CASSPGPYEQYF	TGTGCCAGCTCACCAGGGCCCTACGAGCAGTACTTC
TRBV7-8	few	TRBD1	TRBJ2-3	CASSGGDTQYF	TGTGCCAGCTCAGGGGGAGATACGCAGTATTTT
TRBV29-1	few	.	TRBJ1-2	CSAERKAGFGRGYTF	TGCAGCGCCGAGAGAAAAGCAGGGTTTGGTCGTGGCTACACCTTC
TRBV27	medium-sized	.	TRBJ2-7	CASSFSTGYEQYF	TGTGCCAGCAGTTTTTCTACCGGGTACGAGCAGTACTTC
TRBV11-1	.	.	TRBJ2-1	CASSPALGSRGQFF	TGTGCCAGCAGCCCCGCCCTTGGTAGCCGGGGGCAGTTCTTC
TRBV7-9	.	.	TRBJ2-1	CASSSPGTGAYNEQFF	TGTGCCAGCAGCTCCCCCGGGACTGGCGCATACAATGAGCAGTTCTTC
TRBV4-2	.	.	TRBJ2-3	CASSQASTDTQYF	TGTGCCAGCAGCCAAGCTAGCACAGATACGCAGTATTTT
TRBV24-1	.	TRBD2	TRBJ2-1	CATSGLAGVNEQFF	TGTGCCACCAGTGGCCTAGCGGGAGTCAATGAGCAGTTCTTC
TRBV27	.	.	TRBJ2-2	CASSLFGEAGELFF	TGTGCCAGCAGTTTATTTGGGGAGGCCGGGGAGCTGTTTTTT
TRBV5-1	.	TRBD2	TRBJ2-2	CASSGSGRATGELFF	TGCGCCAGCAGCGGAAGCGGGAGAGCCACCGGGGAGCTGTTTTTT